The 3 T cell receptor beta chains presented below share a single source sample, sequenced in a study of T cell repertoires in cytomegalovirus infection (dated by TCRdb to about 2019). The reads were generated on an Illumina HiSeq 1500. The raw public reads went through TCRdb reprocessing: fastp at Q25, MiXCR clone calling, in-frame beta chains kept. CDR3 protein duplicates are merged, each entry listing the most common genes and DNA. A total of 750,000 to 950,000 distinct CDR3 sequences appear in this sample, just under 30% of them only once. The ten largest account for about an eighth of the sample. What the treatment or condition label conveys for this sample: in vitro stimulation with specific CMV peptide epitopes to enrich CMV-specific T cells. Their specific antigens are unknown. The sample here was cultured CD8+ T cells from PBMCs, taken from culture after CMV antigen stimulation. The source of these receptors is a human donor in good health (CMV status not recorded). Some clones in this sample may be carry-over from other donors' samples.

This clonotype has more than one count but fewer than ten. This chain uses TRBV6-1 with TRBJ2-7; the D is unclear. The CDR3 is 14 amino acids. V gave up 3 bases and J gave up 0 bases, with 9 bases separating them. CDR1 MNHNS and CDR2 SASEGT come from the germline V gene. CDR3 sequence: CASSDVLSSYEQYF. CDR3 DNA: TGTGCCAGCAGTGATGTCTTAAGCTCCTACGAGCAGTACTTC.

This rearrangement joins TRBV4-1 to TRBJ2-5, with 9 bases aligning to TRBD1. With V trimmed by 4 bases and J by 5 bases, 5 bases remained unmatched. Germline V lookup: CDR1 MGHRA, CDR2 YSYEKL. There are 14 residues in the CDR3. CDR3 loop: CASSLGTGTETQYF. CDR3 sequence (DNA): TGCGCCAGCAGCCTCGGGACAGGGACGGAGACCCAGTACTTC.

The J gene is TRBJ1-2, the V gene TRBV2, with D tentatively TRBD1 (5 bases). V was cut by 0 bases and J by 4 bases, with 12 bases left in between. This CDR3 region has 15 residues. Germline-derived CDR1 and CDR2 are SNHLY and FYNNEI. The CDR3, as DNA: TGTGCCAGCAGTGAAGCGCTTGGGACCCCCTATGGCTACACCTTC. Encoded protein: CASSEALGTPYGYTF.